The 20 T cell receptor beta chains in this list originate from one sample, sequenced in a study of PD-L1 blockade in urothelial cancer. Time point described: pretreatment peripheral blood. Libraries were prepared by immunoSEQ multiplex PCR; TCRdb keeps only in-frame clonotypes and omits some of them. The sample yields tens of thousands of clones, more than 75% seen once. The sequenced sample was PBMCs, obtained around atezolizumab (anti-PD-L1) treatment. The receptors were gathered from a man in his sixties with urothelial cancer.

This clone was observed a few times. The CDR3 sequence: CASSLEPYEQYF. CDR3 nucleotide sequence: TGCGCCAGCAGCTTGGAGCCCTACGAGCAGTACTTC. The chain joins TRBV5-1 to TRBJ2-7; no definite D call. The CDR3 is 12 amino acids. Germline values: CDR1 SGHRS, CDR2 YFSETQ. The V and J ends lost 0 bases and 2 bases respectively, with 3 bases between them.

This clone is a singleton in its sample. The V gene is TRBV28, the J gene TRBJ1-2; D is undetermined. CDR3 length: 13 amino acids. Trimming left V 2 bases short and J 6 bases short, with 10 bases between. The germline V gene has CDR1 MDHEN and CDR2 SYDVKM. The CDR3 nucleotides read TGTGCCAGCAGTTTAAGTTACAGAAATGGCTACACCTTC. Protein sequence: CASSLSYRNGYTF.

The chain recombines TRBV5-4 with TRBJ1-1; maybe TRBD1 (6 bases). The V gene lost 4 bases and the J gene lost 1 base, with 14 bases spanning the gap. The germline CDR1 and CDR2 sequences are SGHNT and YYREEE (reference sequence). The CDR3 contains 15 residues. The CDR3 sequence is CASSRPTGQNTEAFF. The DNA for the CDR3 is TGTGCCAGCAGCAGACCGACGGGACAGAACACTGAAGCTTTCTTT. The full variable domain, with the rest looked up from reference TRBV5-4 and TRBJ1-1, is ETGVTQSPTHLIKTRGQQVTLRCSSQSGHNTVSWYQQALGQGPQFIFQYYREEENGRGNFPPRFSGLQFPNYSSELNVNALELDDSALYLCASSRPTGQNTEAFFGQGTRLTVV.

The rearrangement links TRBV7-8 to TRBJ2-7; D might be TRBD1 (6 bases). Germline V gene lookup returns CDR1 SGHVS and CDR2 FQNEAQ. Trimming removed 1 base from V and 9 bases from J, with 19 bases in between. CDR3 length: 15 amino acids. The CDR3 sequence is CASSLGATGYTTQYF. The CDR3 DNA is TGTGCCAGCAGCTTAGGGGCGACAGGCTATACGACGCAGTACTTC.

This clone occurred a few times. The chain carries TRBV4-1 and TRBJ2-7, with D uncertain. Germline values: CDR1 MGHRA, CDR2 YSYEKL. V was clipped by 3 bases and J by 3 bases, with 15 bases between them. This CDR3 region has 15 residues. The CDR3 DNA reads TGCGCCAGCAGCCATAATCCGACTGGCGGCTACGAGCAGTACTTC. It specifies CASSHNPTGGYEQYF.

The chain recombines TRBV5-6 with TRBJ2-1; 8 nucleotides line up with TRBD1. Germline V gene lookup returns CDR1 SGHDT and CDR2 YYEEEE. V lost 2 bases to trimming and J lost 5 bases; unmatched junction nucleotides: 12. CDR3 length: 17 residues. CDR3 amino acids: CASSFVGSGGRDNEQFF. CDR3 in DNA: TGTGCCAGCAGCTTTGTGGGGTCAGGGGGCAGGGACAATGAGCAGTTCTTC. The full variable domain, in which reference TRBV5-6 and TRBJ2-1 provide the parts outside the CDR3, is DAGVTQSPTHLIKTRGQQVTLRCSPKSGHDTVSWYQQALGQGPQFIFQYYEEEERQRGNFPDRFSGHQFPNYSSELNVNALLLGDSALYLCASSFVGSGGRDNEQFFGPGTRLTVL.

This clone turned up a few times. The rearrangement uses TRBV5-1 and TRBJ1-3, with 7 bases lining up with TRBD1. Germline V gene data show CDR1 as SGHRS and CDR2 as YFSETQ. The CDR3 is 15 amino acids. V shed 7 bases and J 2 bases; nucleotides not matched to a gene: 9. CDR3 DNA: TGCGCCAGCGGTGTGGGACAGCCCGCTGGAAACACCATATATTTT. Protein product: CASGVGQPAGNTIYF.

V is TRBV28 and J is TRBJ2-7, with 10 bases that match TRBD2. The germline V gene has CDR1 MDHEN and CDR2 SYDVKM. CDR3 length equals 14 residues. The junction had 4 bases not matched to a gene; V was cut back by 4 bases and J by 4 bases. The CDR3 here is CASSSSGSLYEQYF. In DNA form, the CDR3 reads TGTGCCAGCAGTTCTAGCGGGAGTCTTTACGAGCAGTACTTC.

This clone was recorded only once. The V gene is TRBV5-4, the J gene TRBJ1-4; D not certain. This CDR3 has 15 amino acids. Trimming removed 4 bases at V and 3 bases at J, with 13 bases between. Germline V gene data show CDR1 as SGHNT and CDR2 as YYREEE (reference sequence). CDR3 protein: CASSQTNVANEKLFF. DNA for the CDR3: TGTGCCAGCAGCCAAACTAACGTAGCTAATGAAAAACTGTTTTTT. Full variable domain (outside the CDR3, taken from reference TRBV5-4 and TRBJ1-4): ETGVTQSPTHLIKTRGQQVTLRCSSQSGHNTVSWYQQALGQGPQFIFQYYREEENGRGNFPPRFSGLQFPNYSSELNVNALELDDSALYLCASSQTNVANEKLFFGSGTQLSVL.

J is TRBJ2-7 and V is TRBV5-4; 9 bases fit TRBD2. V trimming: 2 bases; J trimming: 7 bases; junction bases outside the gene matches: 4. The CDR3 is 13 amino acids. Germline V gene lookup returns CDR1 SGHNT and CDR2 YYREEE (reference sequence). The CDR3 DNA reads as TGTGCCAGCAGCTTTAGCGGGGGTGGGGAGCAGTACTTC. Its translation: CASSFSGGGEQYF.

CDR3 DNA sequence: TGTGCCAGCAGTAGAGGGGGCTTGGAGACCCAGTACTTC. Protein product: CASSRGGLETQYF. The gene calls are TRBV6-5 and TRBJ2-5, with TRBD1 identical over 7 bases. Per germline, CDR1 MNHEY and CDR2 SVGAGI. The ends lost 5 bases at V and 5 bases at J; junction bases unmatched: 5. The CDR3 length is 13 residues.

This clone has only a few counts. The CDR3 nucleotides are TGTGCCAGCAGTTCCTCGGGACTAGCGGGATATTGGTCCTACGAGCAGTACTTC. It specifies CASSSSGLAGYWSYEQYF. The chain joins TRBV28 to TRBJ2-7; TRBD2 matches at 13 bases. The CDR3 spans 18 residues. After removal of 4 bases from V and 1 base from J, the junction contained 10 bases not matched to a gene. Germline V gene data show CDR1 as MDHEN and CDR2 as SYDVKM.

The genes are TRBV7-9 and TRBJ1-1, with no clear D. The CDR3 consists of 14 residues. Germline loops: CDR1 SEHNR, CDR2 FQNEAQ (reference sequence). V was clipped by 1 base and J by 5 bases, with 11 bases between them. The CDR3 nucleotides read TGTGCCAGCAGCTTAGAAGCAGCGGGGACTGAAGCTTTCTTT. Translation gives CASSLEAAGTEAFF.

In this sample, this clone turned up a few times. The V gene is TRBV18, the J gene TRBJ1-2; D possibly corresponds to TRBD1 (6 bases). Trimming shortened V by 2 bases and J by 7 bases, and 11 bases separated the two germline ends. CDR1 and CDR2 (germline): KGHSH, LQKENI. CDR3 length: 13 residues. The CDR3 DNA follows: TGTGCCAGCTCACCAAAACAGGGTTCTGGCTACACCTTC. Residues: CASSPKQGSGYTF.

This rearrangement joins TRBV6-1 to TRBJ2-7; D not resolved. Germline CDR1 and CDR2: MNHNS and SASEGT. Trimming left V 5 bases short and J 6 bases short, with 8 bases between. The CDR3 is 11 amino acids. The CDR3 region has the DNA TGTGCCAGCAGTTATATGGCCGAGCAGTACTTC. This sequence encodes CASSYMAEQYF.

The chain employs TRBV2 and TRBJ2-6, with no clear D. V was trimmed by 1 base and J by 2 bases, leaving 6 bases between them. Germline V gives CDR1 SNHLY, CDR2 FYNNEI. CDR3 length: 15 residues. DNA for the CDR3: TGTGCCAGCAGTGAAGTGGGCCCTGGGGCCAACGTCCTGACTTTC. Translated: CASSEVGPGANVLTF.

The chain recombines TRBV10-3 with TRBJ2-5; 11 bases align to TRBD1. The CDR3 runs to 14 residues. Trimming removed 6 bases from V and 5 bases from J; junction bases left unmatched: 5. CDR1 ENHRY and CDR2 SYGVKD come from the germline V gene. The CDR3, as DNA: TGTGCCATCAGAGGGGACAGGGGGTCGGAGACCCAGTACTTC. This codes for CAIRGDRGSETQYF.

This clone occurred once. The chain employs TRBV7-2 and TRBJ2-1; a weak D match, TRBD1 (5 bases). Trimming removed 4 bases at V and 2 bases at J, with 6 bases between. Germline V gene data show CDR1 as SGHTA and CDR2 as FQGNSA. CDR3 length: 13 residues. The CDR3 loop is CASSSTAYNEQFF. Here the CDR3 DNA reads TGTGCCAGCAGCTCGACAGCCTACAATGAGCAGTTCTTC. The whole variable domain, remainder taken from reference TRBV7-2 and TRBJ2-1, is GAGVSQSPSNKVTEKGKDVELRCDPISGHTALYWYRQSLGQGLEFLIYFQGNSAPDKSGLPSDRFSAERTGGSVSTLTIQRTQQEDSAVYLCASSSTAYNEQFFGPGTRLTVL.

The V call is TRBV2, the J call TRBJ1-2, with D hard to call. Germline-derived CDR1 and CDR2 are SNHLY and FYNNEI. The CDR3 is made up of 12 amino acids. The germline V and J ends were trimmed by 6 bases and 5 bases, with 10 bases remaining between them. In DNA form, the CDR3 reads TGTGCCAGCAGACCCACAGCATATGGCTACACCTTC. Translating gives CASRPTAYGYTF.

The genes are TRBV5-1 and TRBJ2-4, with 8 bases fitting TRBD2. The CDR3 covers 17 residues. The germline V gene has CDR1 SGHRS and CDR2 YFSETQ. Trimming at V came to 4 bases and at J to 1 base, leaving 10 bases not matched to a gene. As DNA, the CDR3 is TGCGCCAGCAGCGTATCGGGGGGGGAACAGGCCAAAAACATTCAGTACTTC. Its translation is CASSVSGGEQAKNIQYF.